What follows is one T cell receptor beta chain and its context. The sample originates from a study of blood T cell repertoires in COVID-19. Study details: Spain, Italy and the United States supplied samples that represented acute and convalescent COVID-19. T cells, B-cell-depleted T cells, or PBMCs provided the cDNA or gDNA that served as material.

In the original processing: Researchers report that nucleated cell counts were estimated from reference gene primer amplification. TCRdb's copy holds only in-frame clones and misses some; the assay was immunoSEQ multiplex PCR. The DNA was the basis for D and trimming; V, J and clone size are from that table. Among some 250,000 clones listed, around 85% were seen once. Sequencing input: peripheral blood. The clonotype comes from an elderly woman with acute or convalescent COVID-19.

CDR3 in DNA: TGTGCCAGCACCTCAGGCCTCAGCTCCTACAATGAGCAGTTCTTC. Its protein is CASTSGLSSYNEQFF. This sequence joins TRBV11-2 and TRBJ2-1, with D uncertain. This CDR3 has 15 amino acids. Germline CDR1 and CDR2: SGHAT and FQNNGV. The germline V and J ends were trimmed by 7 bases and 0 bases, with 13 bases remaining between them. Complete variable domain (other parts from reference TRBV11-2 and TRBJ2-1): EAGVAQSPRYKIIEKRQSVAFWCNPISGHATLYWYQQILGQGPKLLIQFQNNGVVDDSQLPKDRFSAERLKGVDSTLKIQPAKLEDSAVYLCASTSGLSSYNEQFFGPGTRLTVL.